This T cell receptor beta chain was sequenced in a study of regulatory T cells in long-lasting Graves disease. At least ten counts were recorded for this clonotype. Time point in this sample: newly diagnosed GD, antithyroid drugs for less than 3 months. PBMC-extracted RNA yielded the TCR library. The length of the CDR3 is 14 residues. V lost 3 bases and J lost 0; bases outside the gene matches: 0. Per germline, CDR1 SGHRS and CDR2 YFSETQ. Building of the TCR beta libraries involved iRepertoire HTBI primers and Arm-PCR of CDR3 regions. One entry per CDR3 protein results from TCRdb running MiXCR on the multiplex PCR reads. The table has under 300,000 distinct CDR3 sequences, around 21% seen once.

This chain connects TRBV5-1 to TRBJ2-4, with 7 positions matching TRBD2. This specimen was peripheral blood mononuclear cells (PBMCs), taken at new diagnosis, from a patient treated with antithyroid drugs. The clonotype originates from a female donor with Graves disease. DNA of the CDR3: TGCGCCAGCAGCTCGGGGGGAGCCAAAAACATTCAGTACTTC. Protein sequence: CASSSGGAKNIQYF.